This is a list of T cell receptor beta chains from one sample in a study of blood T cell repertoires in COVID-19. Profiling relied on immunoSEQ multiplex PCR, and the TCRdb table lists in-frame clones only, not all of them. Among 350,000 to 450,000 clones listed, about 85% were seen once. Sample: peripheral blood. These receptors were obtained from a young woman with acute or convalescent COVID-19. The CDR3 runs from the conserved cysteine through the conserved F or W. D genes are given only for firm matches. Rows give clone size only sometimes, using once, few, many, or a class for an expanded clone.

d_call: NA; j_call: TRBJ2-1; v_call: TRBV7-2; clone_size: NA; cdr3_aa: CASSLVSYNEQFF; cdr3_nt: TGTGCCAGCAGCTTAGTGAGCTACAATGAGCAGTTCTTC
d_call: TRBD1; j_call: TRBJ1-4; v_call: TRBV15; clone_size: NA; cdr3_aa: CATTPGQGPEKLFF; cdr3_nt: TGTGCCACCACCCCGGGACAGGGGCCTGAAAAACTGTTTTTT
d_call: TRBD1; j_call: TRBJ1-2; v_call: TRBV7-8; clone_size: NA; cdr3_aa: CASSLWGQGHESYTF; cdr3_nt: TGTGCCAGCAGCTTATGGGGACAGGGCCATGAGAGCTACACCTTC
d_call: NA; j_call: TRBJ1-2; v_call: TRBV28; clone_size: NA; cdr3_aa: CASTYAPVTVNGYTF; cdr3_nt: TGTGCCAGCACCTACGCCCCCGTGACTGTGAATGGCTACACCTTC
d_call: TRBD1; j_call: TRBJ2-3; v_call: TRBV9; clone_size: NA; cdr3_aa: CASTQRGLADTQYF; cdr3_nt: TGTGCCAGCACCCAGAGGGGGCTGGCAGATACGCAGTATTTT
d_call: TRBD1; j_call: TRBJ1-3; v_call: TRBV4-1; clone_size: NA; cdr3_aa: CASSQDRGIGNTIYF; cdr3_nt: TGCGCCAGCAGCCAAGACAGGGGGATTGGAAACACCATATATTTT
d_call: NA; j_call: TRBJ2-7; v_call: TRBV7-9; clone_size: NA; cdr3_aa: CASSLGQGLYEQYF; cdr3_nt: TGTGCCAGCAGCTTAGGGCAGGGCCTCTACGAGCAGTACTTC
d_call: NA; j_call: TRBJ2-5; v_call: TRBV14; clone_size: NA; cdr3_aa: CASSSTLRWAKPAQYF; cdr3_nt: TGTGCCAGCAGCTCCACCCTTAGGTGGGCGAAGCCTGCCCAGTACTTC
d_call: TRBD1; j_call: TRBJ1-5; v_call: TRBV2; clone_size: NA; cdr3_aa: CASSGGTGRNQPQHF; cdr3_nt: TGTGCCAGCAGCGGGGGGACAGGCCGCAATCAGCCCCAGCATTTT
d_call: NA; j_call: TRBJ1-1; v_call: TRBV30; clone_size: NA; cdr3_aa: CAWSGQREAFF; cdr3_nt: TGTGCCTGGAGTGGACAGCGTGAAGCTTTCTTT
d_call: TRBD1; j_call: TRBJ2-7; v_call: TRBV28; clone_size: NA; cdr3_aa: CASSPGTGNTYEQYF; cdr3_nt: TGTGCCAGCAGTCCCGGGACAGGGAACACCTACGAGCAGTACTTC
d_call: NA; j_call: TRBJ1-5; v_call: TRBV4-1; clone_size: NA; cdr3_aa: CASSQGVFRDINQPQHF; cdr3_nt: TGCGCCAGCAGCCAAGGTGTGTTCAGGGACATTAATCAGCCCCAGCATTTT
d_call: NA; j_call: TRBJ2-7; v_call: TRBV6-1; clone_size: NA; cdr3_aa: CASSEGTYEQYF; cdr3_nt: TGTGCCAGCAGTGAAGGTACCTACGAGCAGTACTTC
d_call: TRBD2; j_call: TRBJ2-3; v_call: TRBV5-1; clone_size: NA; cdr3_aa: CASSSSGGRDTDTQYF; cdr3_nt: TGCGCCAGCAGCTCTTCGGGCGGGAGGGACACAGATACGCAGTATTTT
d_call: NA; j_call: TRBJ1-1; v_call: TRBV6-5; clone_size: NA; cdr3_aa: CASSPVERITEAFF; cdr3_nt: TGTGCCAGCAGTCCCGTAGAGCGGATAACTGAAGCTTTCTTT
d_call: TRBD1; j_call: TRBJ1-1; v_call: TRBV6-5; clone_size: few; cdr3_aa: CASSGQGLGGAFF; cdr3_nt: TGTGCCAGCAGCGGACAGGGGCTAGGTGGCGCTTTCTTT
d_call: TRBD2; j_call: TRBJ2-3; v_call: TRBV6-5; clone_size: NA; cdr3_aa: CASSYGAGGITDTQYF; cdr3_nt: TGTGCCAGCAGTTACGGAGCGGGGGGTATCACAGATACGCAGTATTTT
d_call: NA; j_call: TRBJ2-7; v_call: TRBV5-1; clone_size: NA; cdr3_aa: CASRFGQWGSYEQYF; cdr3_nt: TGCGCCAGCAGATTCGGACAGTGGGGTTCCTACGAGCAGTACTTC
d_call: NA; j_call: TRBJ1-1; v_call: TRBV6-5; clone_size: NA; cdr3_aa: CASSYPGRTEAFF; cdr3_nt: TGTGCCAGCAGTTACCCGGGAAGGACTGAAGCTTTCTTT
d_call: NA; j_call: TRBJ2-2; v_call: TRBV6-5; clone_size: once; cdr3_aa: CASSPLANTGELFF; cdr3_nt: TGTGCCAGCAGCCCACTCGCAAACACCGGGGAGCTGTTTTTT
d_call: NA; j_call: TRBJ2-1; v_call: TRBV28; clone_size: NA; cdr3_aa: CASSPARAGEFF; cdr3_nt: TGTGCCAGCAGTCCTGCGAGGGCCGGCGAGTTCTTC
d_call: TRBD1; j_call: TRBJ1-1; v_call: TRBV28; clone_size: many; cdr3_aa: CASSGWTGANTEAFF; cdr3_nt: TGTGCCAGCAGTGGATGGACAGGGGCGAACACTGAAGCTTTCTTT
d_call: NA; j_call: TRBJ1-5; v_call: TRBV18; clone_size: NA; cdr3_aa: CASSPQEGKSPQHF; cdr3_nt: TGTGCCAGCTCACCCCAGGAAGGTAAATCGCCCCAGCATTTT
d_call: TRBD1; j_call: TRBJ1-2; v_call: TRBV29-1; clone_size: NA; cdr3_aa: CSVALTGLGGYTF; cdr3_nt: TGCAGCGTTGCACTGACAGGGCTGGGTGGCTACACCTTC
d_call: NA; j_call: TRBJ2-5; v_call: TRBV19; clone_size: once; cdr3_aa: CASSLAWAGQETQYF; cdr3_nt: TGTGCCAGTAGTCTCGCTTGGGCGGGCCAAGAGACCCAGTACTTC
d_call: NA; j_call: TRBJ1-3; v_call: TRBV11-1; clone_size: NA; cdr3_aa: CASSFGGTGNTIYF; cdr3_nt: TGTGCCAGCAGCTTCGGGGGAACTGGAAACACCATATATTTT
d_call: TRBD2; j_call: TRBJ2-2; v_call: TRBV9; clone_size: NA; cdr3_aa: CASSVPTSGNTGELFF; cdr3_nt: TGTGCCAGCAGCGTACCGACTAGCGGAAACACCGGGGAGCTGTTTTTT
d_call: TRBD2; j_call: TRBJ2-5; v_call: TRBV7-2; clone_size: NA; cdr3_aa: CATTTWTSGGQTQYF; cdr3_nt: TGTGCCACGACTACTTGGACTAGCGGGGGACAGACCCAGTACTTC
d_call: TRBD2; j_call: TRBJ2-3; v_call: TRBV9; clone_size: NA; cdr3_aa: CASSDPPGLAGGMGVADTQYF; cdr3_nt: TGTGCCAGCAGCGACCCCCCGGGACTAGCGGGGGGAATGGGAGTCGCAGATACGCAGTATTTT
d_call: TRBD1; j_call: TRBJ2-5; v_call: TRBV9; clone_size: NA; cdr3_aa: CASSQRTGDNQETQYF; cdr3_nt: TGTGCCAGCAGCCAGCGGACAGGAGACAACCAAGAGACCCAGTACTTC
d_call: TRBD2; j_call: TRBJ2-3; v_call: TRBV6-4; clone_size: NA; cdr3_aa: CASSDQAGGGADTQYF; cdr3_nt: TGTGCCAGCAGTGACCAAGCGGGAGGGGGGGCAGATACGCAGTATTTT
d_call: NA; j_call: TRBJ1-2; v_call: TRBV5-8; clone_size: NA; cdr3_aa: CASSFGGHYGYTF; cdr3_nt: TGTGCCAGCAGCTTTGGCGGTCACTATGGCTACACCTTC
d_call: TRBD2; j_call: TRBJ2-5; v_call: TRBV3-1/TRBV3-2; clone_size: NA; cdr3_aa: CASSRSTSGLGETQYF; cdr3_nt: TGTGCCAGCAGCCGATCGACTAGCGGACTCGGCGAGACCCAGTACTTC
d_call: TRBD2; j_call: TRBJ2-5; v_call: TRBV3-1/TRBV3-2; clone_size: NA; cdr3_aa: CASSQELERGGSETQYF; cdr3_nt: TGTGCCAGCAGCCAAGAATTGGAGCGGGGGGGTTCGGAGACCCAGTACTTC
d_call: TRBD1; j_call: TRBJ1-3; v_call: TRBV2; clone_size: NA; cdr3_aa: CASSETGLNTIYF; cdr3_nt: TGTGCCAGCAGTGAGACAGGGTTGAACACCATATATTTT
d_call: NA; j_call: TRBJ1-1; v_call: TRBV5-4; clone_size: NA; cdr3_aa: CASSFAGATEAFF; cdr3_nt: TGTGCCAGCAGCTTTGCGGGTGCCACTGAAGCTTTCTTT
d_call: NA; j_call: TRBJ1-5; v_call: TRBV6-1; clone_size: NA; cdr3_aa: CASSDPYRDQPQHF; cdr3_nt: TGTGCCAGCAGTGACCCTTACAGGGATCAGCCCCAGCATTTT
d_call: NA; j_call: TRBJ2-3; v_call: TRBV5-1; clone_size: NA; cdr3_aa: CASSPGGDSTDTQYF; cdr3_nt: TGCGCCAGCAGCCCCGGAGGGGACAGCACAGATACGCAGTATTTT
d_call: TRBD1; j_call: TRBJ1-4; v_call: TRBV5-5; clone_size: once; cdr3_aa: CASSLGVGTGAEKLFF; cdr3_nt: TGTGCCAGCAGCTTGGGGGTCGGGACAGGGGCTGAAAAACTGTTTTTT
d_call: TRBD1; j_call: TRBJ1-5; v_call: TRBV4-1; clone_size: NA; cdr3_aa: CASSQDAGGQGLNQPQHF; cdr3_nt: TGCGCCAGCAGCCAAGATGCAGGGGGACAAGGACTTAATCAGCCCCAGCATTTT
d_call: TRBD2; j_call: TRBJ2-3; v_call: TRBV4-1; clone_size: NA; cdr3_aa: CASSQEGLAGATRYF; cdr3_nt: TGCGCCAGCAGCCAAGAAGGACTAGCGGGGGCCACCCGGTATTTT
d_call: NA; j_call: TRBJ1-6; v_call: TRBV6-5; clone_size: NA; cdr3_aa: CASTSRRASHSPLHF; cdr3_nt: TGTGCCAGCACCTCGCGGAGGGCGTCACATTCACCCCTCCACTTT
d_call: NA; j_call: TRBJ2-5; v_call: TRBV7-9; clone_size: NA; cdr3_aa: CASSPGGQGGQETQYF; cdr3_nt: TGTGCCAGCAGCCCGGGGGGGCAGGGGGGCCAAGAGACCCAGTACTTC
d_call: TRBD2; j_call: TRBJ2-1; v_call: TRBV5-1; clone_size: few; cdr3_aa: CASSFGSGGYNEQFF; cdr3_nt: TGCGCCAGCAGCTTTGGTAGCGGGGGTTACAATGAGCAGTTCTTC
d_call: TRBD2; j_call: TRBJ2-3; v_call: TRBV3-1/TRBV3-2; clone_size: NA; cdr3_aa: CASSQGGGGGDTQYF; cdr3_nt: TGTGCCAGCAGCCAAGGTGGGGGGGGTGGAGATACGCAGTATTTT
d_call: TRBD1; j_call: TRBJ1-6; v_call: TRBV19; clone_size: NA; cdr3_aa: CASSMPGQDNSPLHF; cdr3_nt: TGTGCCAGTAGTATGCCGGGACAGGATAATTCACCCCTCCACTTT
d_call: NA; j_call: TRBJ1-2; v_call: TRBV28; clone_size: NA; cdr3_aa: CASRHGQLLGYTF; cdr3_nt: TGTGCCAGCAGACATGGGCAGTTACTTGGCTACACCTTC
d_call: NA; j_call: TRBJ2-1; v_call: TRBV30; clone_size: once; cdr3_aa: CAWTLAASYNEQFF; cdr3_nt: TGTGCCTGGACGTTAGCGGCCTCCTACAATGAGCAGTTCTTC
d_call: TRBD1; j_call: TRBJ1-4; v_call: TRBV9; clone_size: few; cdr3_aa: CASSVTPGRGDEKLFF; cdr3_nt: TGTGCCAGCAGCGTTACCCCCGGCAGGGGGGATGAAAAACTGTTTTTT
d_call: NA; j_call: TRBJ1-2; v_call: TRBV6-5; clone_size: NA; cdr3_aa: CASSDRRVSYTF; cdr3_nt: TGTGCCAGCAGCGACCGCAGGGTTAGCTACACCTTC
d_call: TRBD1; j_call: TRBJ2-1; v_call: TRBV30; clone_size: NA; cdr3_aa: CAWSTGQGANEQFF; cdr3_nt: TGTGCCTGGAGCACTGGACAGGGGGCGAATGAGCAGTTCTTC
d_call: NA; j_call: TRBJ1-3; v_call: TRBV29-1; clone_size: NA; cdr3_aa: CSVGVVKSSGNTIYF; cdr3_nt: TGCAGCGTTGGTGTGGTAAAGAGCTCTGGAAACACCATATATTTT